This TCR beta chain was identified in a study of blood T cells in healthy people across ages (dated by TCRdb to 2013 to 2016). Study-level background: In model experiments, roughly one uniquely barcoded TCR beta cDNA molecule per two T cells was captured by template switching. To avoid experimental bias, donors of different ages were distributed randomly across sequencing lanes. Using deep sequencing normalized with unique cDNA molecular identifiers, the study measured how TCR beta repertoire diversity changes with age. Four age groups were formed from the donors: young (average 16 years), middle-aged (approximately 41), aged (around 68) and long-lived (82). Using the same blood draw, the study looked at two additional independent replicas of 1 million unique cDNA reads for two donors, one aged 18 to 30 and the other aged 80 or older. What the research found in general, with its limitations: Bulk unsorted PBMC profiling prevented conclusive comparison of naive and antigen-experienced compartments. Total diversity estimates from one million sequenced T cells were considered lower bounds and underestimates. The percentage of naive T cells measured by flow cytometry correlated strongly with observed TCR beta diversity. Because donor CMV infection status was unknown, age-related changes in expanded clonotypes were potentially confounded. Observed TCR beta diversity per million T cells fell roughly linearly with age, and a significant reduction was already apparent by age around 40. The long-lived group showed more naive CD4+ T cells, fewer expanded clones and increased TCR diversity than the aged group, suggesting age selection.

This clonotype appeared a single time. Its antigen target is currently unknown. Base qualities are not recorded, but no much larger clone differs from it by a single base. One read alone is weak evidence. The protocol used for the library was 5' RACE. TCRdb names Illumina HiSeq 2500 as the instrument used. The second PCR ran for about 7 to 11 cycles and used a J-beta primer mix along with a sample-barcoded 5' primer. Each TCR beta cDNA molecule received a unique molecular identifier from a template-switch 5' adaptor carrying 12 random nucleotides. At least 2.5 million CDR3-containing paired-end reads were obtained from each sample. First-strand cDNA synthesis was performed from all RNA using the Mint cDNA synthesis kit, with priming by a TRBC-specific oligonucleotide. Following uracil-DNA glycosylase treatment, all cDNA underwent a first 18-cycle PCR with the universal primers M1SS and BC2_uni_R. On the authors' methods: For normalization, 1 million high-quality reads were randomly selected from each sample, with every read carrying a distinct molecular identifier. Reads sharing molecular identifiers were discarded rather than binned into consensus sequences. MiTCR, with a Q25 quality threshold and the strictest error-elimination algorithm, was used for CDR3 identification, clonotype clustering and error correction. Lower-bound total TCR beta diversity was estimated with a nonparametric unseen species model using Euler transformation. TCRdb itself trimmed the public reads at Q25 with fastp, ran MiXCR and retained productive beta chains. Each entry merges the rows of one CDR3 protein and shows their most common DNA and genes. The V and J calls and clone size are TCRdb's, not the authors'. This sample holds more than 650,000 distinct CDR3 sequences; around half were observed only once. Of the sample, approximately 40% is held by the ten largest clones.

Donors were roughly 40 systemically healthy Caucasian individuals from Russia aged roughly 6 to 95 years. Roughly 9 milliliters of peripheral blood were drawn from each donor into EDTA-treated Vacutainer tubes. Ficoll-Paque density-gradient centrifugation was used to isolate PBMCs, with at least 6 million obtained per sample. Total RNA, at least 6 micrograms per sample, was extracted from PBMCs with Trizol reagent. The percentages of naive CD45RAhigh/CD27high T cells were determined by flow cytometry on a PBMC aliquot from every donor. The sequence was obtained from a man older than 75 in good health. The sequencing sample was made of blood.

DNA sequence: TGTGCCTGGAGTGTAGAAGGTGCTAGGACTAGCGGGGGGATGGCGGCGTTCTTC. It specifies CAWSVEGARTSGGMAAFF. This sequence uses TRBV30 and TRBJ2-1, with TRBD2 matching 14 junction bases. Clipping removes 0 bases from V and 15 bases from J, with 19 as the unmatched junction base count. The CDR3 holds 18 amino acids from the cysteine to the phenylalanine. The retained sequence is limited to the CDR3, 54 bases, with the frame set at the first base. From a lookup of the germline V gene (reference sequence), CDR1 and CDR2 are GTSNPN and SVGIG.